The source of this T cell receptor beta chain is a study of response to subunit inactivated influenza vaccine. TCRdb itself ran the RT-PCR reads through MiXCR, one entry per CDR3 protein. Of some 600,000 distinct CDR3 sequences listed, 14% are singletons. This CDR3 is 15 amino acids long. V was clipped by 8 bases and J by 2 bases; unmatched bases: 10. The germline CDR1 and CDR2 sequences are MDHEN and SYDVKM. The sequenced sample was PBMCs from blood, obtained roughly 15 days before vaccination. This clonotype originated in a man between 50 and 59 years old who received an inactivated influenza vaccine. This chain joins TRBV28 and TRBJ2-3; 7 nucleotides agree with TRBD2. CDR3 DNA sequence: TGTGCCAGCCTCTTGCGGCGGGGGAACACAGATACGCAGTATTTT. It translates to CASLLRRGNTDTQYF.